The 29 T cell receptor beta chains in this list originate from one sample, sequenced in a study of CD8+CD57+ T cells in acquired aplastic anemia. Profiling of TCR beta VDJ combinations and CDR3 sequences used genomic DNA as template. Via MiXCR, TCRdb re-called the reads, giving one row per CDR3 protein. The table lists under 200,000 distinct CDR3 sequences, about 60% of them singletons. The sample taken for sequencing was sorted CD4+, CD8+, or CD8+CD57+ T cells (not recorded which) from PBMCs. Every receptor here comes from a human donor in good health.

The V gene is TRBV7-2, the J gene TRBJ2-7, with no clear D. CDR1 is SGHTA, CDR2 FQGNSA, per germline. The length of the CDR3 is 13 residues. V lost 1 base and J 3 bases, leaving 7 bases between the germline ends. The CDR3 DNA sequence: TGTGCCAGCAGCTTAGGCCCGGGCTACGAGCAGTACTTC. Its translation is CASSLGPGYEQYF.

For this clonotype: This sequence may be a read error, since a much larger clone differs from it by one base. The V call is TRBV9, the J call TRBJ2-2; 10 bases map to TRBD1. V lost 4 bases, J lost 5 bases, and 14 bases stayed unmatched. The germline V gene has CDR1 SGDLS and CDR2 YYNGEE. The CDR3 is 18 residues long. This chain's CDR3 is CASSPPGGTGAQTGELFF. The CDR3 nucleotides are TGTGCCAGCAGCCCCCCGGGGGGGACAGGGGCGCAAACCGGGGAGCTGTTTTTT.

In the case of this clonotype: One end of the junction varies from germline; a read error may be responsible. This sequence joins TRBV24-1 and TRBJ2-5, with a possible D match to TRBD2 (6 bases). The germline CDR1 and CDR2 sequences are KGHDR and SFDVKD. The CDR3 has 14 amino acids. The CDR3 sequence is CATSDAGREEAQYF. In DNA, the CDR3 is TGTGCCACCAGTGACGCAGGCAGGGAGGAGGCCCAGTATTTC.

This clonotype was observed many times. CDR3 in amino acids: CASSLQTDRVYNEQFF. In DNA form, the CDR3 reads TGTGCCAGCAGCCTCCAAACCGACAGGGTATACAATGAGCAGTTCTTC. This sequence joins TRBV3-1 and TRBJ2-1; 7 nucleotides match TRBD1. CDR1 and CDR2 (germline): LGHDT, YNNKEL (reference sequence). The CDR3 consists of 16 residues. Trimming at V came to 4 bases and at J to 4 bases, leaving 10 bases not matched to a gene.

V and J are TRBV7-2 and TRBJ2-7, with 7 bases matching TRBD2. The CDR3 sequence is 16 residues long. Germline values: CDR1 SGHTA, CDR2 FQGNSA. The J segment lost 3 bases and the V segment lost 1 base, leaving 9 bases of the junction unmatched. DNA of the CDR3: TGTGCCAGCAGCTTAGAATCGTCTAGCGGTAACTACGAGCAGTACTTC. This gives the protein CASSLESSSGNYEQYF.

The sample holds a few counts of this clonotype. J is TRBJ2-2 and V is TRBV11-3; the D is unclear. CDR1 and CDR2 (germline): SGHNT, YENEEA. Trimming pared 6 bases from V and 1 base from J, leaving 3 bases between. The CDR3 is 12 residues long. The CDR3 loop reads CASRENTGELFF. CDR3 in DNA: TGTGCCAGCAGGGAGAACACCGGGGAGCTGTTTTTT.

In its sample, this clonotype was seen a few times. This chain links TRBV10-3 with TRBJ2-5; the D is unclear. This CDR3 region has 15 residues. Germline CDR1 and CDR2: ENHRY and SYGVKD. With 0 bases removed from V and 5 bases from J, the gap between germline ends came to 13 bases. The CDR3 sequence: CAISESLLAGETQYF. CDR3 DNA sequence: TGTGCCATCAGTGAGTCCTTGTTGGCTGGTGAGACCCAGTACTTC.

In its sample, this clonotype was seen once. A read error is likely, as this CDR3 ends without the conserved phenylalanine or tryptophan. The gene calls are TRBV7-9 and TRBJ2-1, with D possibly called TRBD1 or TRBD2 (6 bases each). Germline-derived CDR1 and CDR2 are SEHNR and FQNEAQ (reference sequence). This CDR3 contains 11 residues. This chain's CDR3 is CAGSRGTEQFL. CDR3 coding DNA: TGTGCCGGCAGCCGCGGGACAGAGCAGTTCTTA.

The sample holds a few counts of this clonotype. The rearrangement links TRBV28 to TRBJ2-3, with 11 bases aligning to TRBD1. With 4 bases clipped from V and 4 bases from J, the junction kept 1 base outside the gene matches. The CDR3 totals 14 residues. Germline V gene sequence: CDR1 MDHEN, CDR2 SYDVKM. CDR3 coding DNA: TGTGCCAGCAGTTGGGACAGGGGGGCAGATACGCAGTATTTT. As protein: CASSWDRGADTQYF.

This chain uses TRBV12-3 or TRBV12-4 with TRBJ2-5; D is unresolved. Trimming stripped 7 bases from V and 2 bases from J, with 14 bases between. This CDR3 is 14 amino acids long. CDR3 in amino acids: CASTLRELQETQYF. Here the CDR3 DNA reads TGTGCCAGCACGTTAAGGGAATTACAAGAGACCCAGTACTTC.

This chain joins TRBV7-9 and TRBJ1-1; weak D call: TRBD1 (5 bases). Germline V lookup: CDR1 SEHNR, CDR2 FQNEAQ (reference sequence). V dropped 4 bases and J dropped 7 bases, with 16 bases sitting between them. This CDR3 has 14 residues. The CDR3 region is CASSSSQGWIEAFF. The CDR3 coding sequence is TGTGCCAGCAGCTCGTCTCAGGGTTGGATTGAAGCTTTCTTT.

Regarding this clonotype: This may be a read error: a much more frequent sequence differs by one nucleotide. This rearrangement joins TRBV6-5 to TRBJ2-3, with 7 bases aligning to TRBD2. The J segment lost 4 bases and the V segment lost 0 bases, leaving 7 bases of the junction unmatched. The CDR3 sequence is 16 residues long. Germline-derived CDR1 and CDR2 are MNHEY and SVGAGI. CDR3 protein: CASSYSGSGLADTQYF. The DNA for the CDR3 is TGTGCCAGCAGTTACTCTGGTAGCGGGTTGGCAGATACGCAGTATTTT.

Many counts were recorded for this clonotype. The J gene is TRBJ2-7, the V gene TRBV15; D may be TRBD1 (6 bases). V lost 3 bases to trimming and J lost 2 bases, with 14 bases between them. Germline CDR1 reads LNHNV; CDR2 reads YYDKDF (reference sequence). The CDR3 is made up of 15 amino acids. CDR3 loop: CATSSAGTRTYEQYF. CDR3 bases: TGTGCCACCAGCAGCGCCGGGACACGGACCTACGAGCAGTACTTC. Based on the CDR3 plus reference TRBV15 and TRBJ2-7, the full variable domain is DAMVIQNPRYQVTQFGKPVTLSCSQTLNHNVMYWYQQKSSQAPKLLFHYYDKDFNNEADTPDNFQSRRPNTSFCFLDIRSPGLGDTAMYLCATSSAGTRTYEQYFGPGTRLTVT.

The chain couples TRBV24-1 to TRBJ2-3; 9 nucleotides match TRBD1. The CDR3 has 17 amino acids. Germline V lookup: CDR1 KGHDR, CDR2 SFDVKD. V was pared by 0 bases and J by 5 bases, with 8 bases of the junction left unmatched. The CDR3 here is CATSDLPGQGAGDTQYF. The CDR3 DNA is TGTGCCACCAGTGATTTGCCGGGACAGGGAGCTGGAGATACGCAGTATTTT.

This clonotype has only a few counts. The chain recombines TRBV2 with TRBJ2-7, with 10 bases identical to TRBD2. Germline V CDR1 and CDR2: SNHLY, FYNNEI. The CDR3 is 16 amino acids. V shed 5 bases and J 5 bases; nucleotides not matched to a gene: 12. The CDR3 region has the DNA TGTGCCAGCAGTATAACAATTCTCACTAGCGGGAACGAGCAGTACTTC. Translated, it gives CASSITILTSGNEQYF.

This clonotype was recorded once. The gene calls are TRBV29-1 and TRBJ1-1; maybe TRBD1 (5 bases). V lost 4 bases to trimming and J lost 4 bases, with 10 bases between them. This CDR3 spans 12 amino acids. Germline CDR1 is SQVTM and CDR2 is ANQGSEA. The CDR3 loop is CSVVGAATEAFF. The CDR3 nucleotides read TGCAGCGTTGTCGGGGCGGCCACTGAAGCTTTCTTT.

The table lists this clonotype with a few counts. The chain is built from TRBV15 and TRBJ1-5; 9 bases align to TRBD1. The CDR3 totals 15 residues. CDR1 and CDR2 from the germline V gene are LNHNV and YYDKDF (reference sequence). Germline trimming cut 1 base from V and 4 bases from J; bases unmatched to any gene: 2. The CDR3 nucleotides read TGTGCCACCAGCAGAGTGACAGGGGGGAATCAGCCCCAGCATTTT. It translates to CATSRVTGGNQPQHF.

The V gene is TRBV6-2 or TRBV6-3, the J gene TRBJ2-2; D might be TRBD2 (6 bases). Germline CDR1 reads MNHEY; CDR2 reads SVGEGT. This CDR3 comprises 18 residues. V was shortened by 2 bases and J by 4 bases, with 20 bases between the two germline ends. The CDR3: CASSYSFTAVAVTGELFF. CDR3 nucleotides: TGTGCCAGCAGTTACAGCTTTACAGCGGTAGCGGTCACCGGGGAGCTGTTTTTT.

This chain links TRBV6-5 with TRBJ2-7; 10 positions agree with TRBD1. Germline values: CDR1 MNHEY, CDR2 SVGAGI. Unmatched junction bases numbered 7, after V lost 5 bases and J lost 6 bases. The CDR3 is 14 amino acids. The CDR3: CASSETGGVAEQYF. The DNA for the CDR3 is TGTGCCAGCAGTGAGACAGGGGGCGTAGCCGAGCAGTACTTC.

This chain connects TRBV29-1 to TRBJ1-1, with 7 bases fitting TRBD1. This CDR3 has 14 residues. V lost 4 bases to trimming and J lost 5 bases; unmatched junction nucleotides: 10. Germline CDR1 is SQVTM and CDR2 is ANQGSEA. This CDR3 is CSVVATGSGTEAFF. The CDR3 bases are TGCAGCGTTGTGGCGACAGGGTCTGGAACTGAAGCTTTCTTT.

The chain couples TRBV10-2 to TRBJ2-3; TRBD1 matches 10 bases. The length of the CDR3 is 14 residues. Germline-derived CDR1 and CDR2 are WSHSY and SAAADI. J gave up 4 bases and V 10 bases, and 8 bases lay outside the gene matches. CDR3 bases: TGCGCCACGAAGACAGGGGGCGCGTCAGATACGCAGTATTTT. Its translation: CATKTGGASDTQYF.

The chain employs TRBV5-5 and TRBJ1-6; 7 nucleotides agree with TRBD1. The CDR3 is 15 amino acids. Germline V gene data show CDR1 as SGHKS and CDR2 as YYEKEE (reference sequence). V lost 0 bases, J lost 10 bases, and 7 bases stayed unmatched. CDR3 nucleotide sequence: TGTGCCAGCAGCTTGGAGGCACCGGGACAGTCACCCCTCCACTTT. Its translation: CASSLEAPGQSPLHF.

This clonotype was counted between two and nine times. The chain employs TRBV27 and TRBJ2-7; D possibly matches TRBD1 or TRBD2 (5 bases each). The CDR3 has 14 amino acids. Germline values: CDR1 MNHEY, CDR2 SMNVEV (reference sequence). Deletions cut 7 bases from V and 3 bases from J, with 16 bases between. This CDR3 reads CASKTWGSIYEQYF. In DNA, the CDR3 is TGTGCCAGCAAAACGTGGGGGAGTATCTACGAGCAGTACTTC.

The sample holds a few counts of this clonotype. This sequence joins TRBV27 and TRBJ1-1; D not certain. Deletions cut 6 bases from V and 3 bases from J, with 8 bases between. The CDR3 is 12 amino acids. Germline assignment: CDR1 MNHEY and CDR2 SMNVEV (reference sequence). The CDR3 nucleotides are TGTGCCAGCAGGGGTTTGTACACTGAAGCTTTCTTT. This encodes CASRGLYTEAFF.

This clonotype appeared a few times. V is TRBV19 and J is TRBJ1-6; D is undetermined. Germline CDR1 LNHDA, CDR2 SQIVND (reference sequence). Trimming removed 10 bases from V and 7 bases from J, with 14 bases in between. CDR3 length equals 13 residues. The CDR3 DNA sequence: TGTGCCACCCAGGTGGGCGGAAATTCACCCCTCCACTTT. Protein: CATQVGGNSPLHF.

This chain links TRBV5-1 with TRBJ2-1; 8 bases are shared with TRBD1. The trim removed 2 bases at V and 4 bases at J, leaving 2 bases unmatched. Germline lookup yields CDR1 SGHRS and CDR2 YFSETQ. This CDR3 comprises 14 residues. DNA of the CDR3: TGCGCCAGCAGCTTACAGGGGGGTTACAATGAGCAGTTCTTC. Translated, it gives CASSLQGGYNEQFF. Full variable domain (outside the CDR3, taken from reference TRBV5-1 and TRBJ2-1): KAGVTQTPRYLIKTRGQQVTLSCSPISGHRSVSWYQQTPGQGLQFLFEYFSETQRNKGNFPGRFSGRQFSNSRSEMNVSTLELGDSALYLCASSLQGGYNEQFFGPGTRLTVL.

This clonotype showed up just once. The rearrangement joins TRBV7-9 to TRBJ2-1; TRBD1 is a possible D gene (5 bases). The CDR3 has 16 amino acids. Germline CDR1 reads SEHNR; CDR2 reads FQNEAQ (reference sequence). Trimming took 5 bases from V and 0 from J, leaving 14 bases between them. Here the CDR3 DNA reads TGTGCCAGCAGCCCACCGACAGCGACCTCCTACAATGAGCAGTTCTTC. It yields the protein CASSPPTATSYNEQFF.

This clonotype turned up a few times. This rearrangement joins TRBV28 to TRBJ2-7; D not certain. The V gene's germline CDR1 is MDHEN and CDR2 SYDVKM. The CDR3 loop spans 15 amino acids. The V end was cut by 3 bases, the J end by 2 bases, with 14 bases between. CDR3 region: CASSFGPGTTYEQYF. Written as DNA, the CDR3 is TGTGCCAGCAGTTTCGGGCCCGGAACCACCTACGAGCAGTACTTC.

The table lists this clonotype with many counts. The V and J genes are TRBV13 and TRBJ2-3; no clear D gene. CDR3 length: 12 amino acids. V was clipped by 2 bases and J by 5 bases, with 5 bases between them. Germline values: CDR1 PRHDT, CDR2 FYEKMQ (reference sequence). CDR3 in amino acids: CASSLRRDTQYF. Here the CDR3 DNA reads TGTGCCAGCAGCTTAAGGAGAGATACGCAGTATTTT. The full variable domain, its missing parts supplied by reference TRBV13 and TRBJ2-3, is AAGVIQSPRHLIKEKRETATLKCYPIPRHDTVYWYQQGPGQDPQFLISFYEKMQSDKGSIPDRFSAQQFSDYHSELNMSSLELGDSALYFCASSLRRDTQYFGPGTRLTVL.